This entry is about one T cell receptor (beta chain). The sample originates from a study of beta chain features in type 1 diabetes. About the study: Analysis included around 100 million sorted cells drawn from all samples.

The investigators reverse transcribed all of the isolated RNA, so they sequenced expressed TCRB transcripts. TCRdb's copy holds only in-frame clones and misses some; the assay was immunoSEQ multiplex PCR. The data contain fewer than 650,000 clones, 15% to 19% of them seen just once; the ten biggest clones take up approximately 0.093%. A sort by CD45RO/CCR7/CD25/CD127/CD95/CD27 yielded CD4+ naive, central memory, regulatory and stem cell-like memory cells. The purity of all sorted populations exceeded 98%. Trimming stripped 0 bases from V and 3 bases from J, with 1 base between. The CDR3 contains 12 residues. CDR1 LNHDA and CDR2 SQIVND come from the germline V gene (reference sequence).

The TCR sequence derives from a man between 18 and 35 years old in good health. The rearrangement joins TRBV19 to TRBJ2-3; D uncertain. Source material: naive CD4+ T cells from blood. DNA for the CDR3: TGTGCCAGTAGTATAGAGACAGATACGCAGTATTTT. Amino acids: CASSIETDTQYF.